Listed below are T cell receptor beta chains from one sample, sequenced in a study of blood T cell repertoires in COVID-19. TCRdb's copy holds only in-frame clones and misses some; the assay was immunoSEQ multiplex PCR. The sample has about 58,000 clones; 85% are singletons. What was sequenced was peripheral blood. Every receptor here comes from a man in his forties with active COVID-19. The CDR3 runs from the conserved cysteine through the conserved F or W. A D gene is named only where the DNA matches it firmly. Size is stated for part of the rows, as once, few or many counts, or as a class when the clone is expanded.

>TRBJ2-1|TRBD2|NA|TRBV6-5
TGTGCCAGCAGTTGGGTAGCGGGAGGCAATGAGCAGTTCTTC
CASSWVAGGNEQFF
>TRBJ2-7|NA|NA|TRBV3-1/TRBV3-2
TGTGCCAGCAGTCACCACCCCAGGGAAATGGACTTC
CASSHHPREMDF
>TRBJ1-5|NA|NA|TRBV27
TGTGCCAGCAGTTCTGGGAGTGGCAATCAGCCCCAGCATTTT
CASSSGSGNQPQHF
>TRBJ2-7|NA|NA|TRBV6-5
TGTGCCAGCAGAGATGACGGCTACGGGACCTACGAGCAGTACTTC
CASRDDGYGTYEQYF
>TRBJ2-4|TRBD2|NA|TRBV5-1
TGCGCCAGCAGCTTGGGGACTAGCGGGCGGTACATTCAGTACTTC
CASSLGTSGRYIQYF
>TRBJ2-1|NA|NA|TRBV5-3
TGTGCCAGAAGCTTGGTACGGGGGAGTCGGAACAATGAGCAGTTCTTC
CARSLVRGSRNNEQFF
>TRBJ2-7|TRBD1|once|TRBV28
TGTGCCAGCAGGGGGACAGGGTTGGTCGAGCAGTACTTC
CASRGTGLVEQYF
>TRBJ1-4|TRBD1|NA|TRBV6-6
TGTGCCAGCAGTCCGCCCCCCGGACAGGGGGGTAAAGAAAAACTGTTTTTT
CASSPPPGQGGKEKLFF
>TRBJ2-6|NA|NA|TRBV7-2
TGTGCCAGCGGCTTCTCCTCTGGGGCCAACGTCCTGACTTTC
CASGFSSGANVLTF
>TRBJ2-1|NA|NA|TRBV7-9
TGTGCCAGCAGCTCCACGACCGGGACTTCGTTAGGTGAGCAGTTCTTC
CASSSTTGTSLGEQFF
>TRBJ2-7|TRBD2|NA|TRBV7-2
TGTGCCAGCAGCTTAGGCTGGGGAGGGACTAGCCCATACGAGCAGTACTTC
CASSLGWGGTSPYEQYF
>TRBJ1-1|NA|NA|TRBV5-4
TGTGCCAGCAGCCCGGAACCGGGGGGAGCTTTCTTT
CASSPEPGGAFF
>TRBJ2-5|NA|NA|TRBV7-9
TGTGCCAGCAGCTCTTATCTGGACACACGGCAGGCAGAGACCCAGTACTTC
CASSSYLDTRQAETQYF
>TRBJ2-5|NA|NA|TRBV28
TGTGCCAGCAGCGAGGCGTTGGGGCAGGGAGAGACCCAGTACTTC
CASSEALGQGETQYF
>TRBJ1-1|NA|once|TRBV3-1/TRBV3-2
TGTGCCAGCAGCCAAGGCGCGGGTCCAGCTTTCTTT
CASSQGAGPAFF
>TRBJ1-5|NA|NA|TRBV20-1
TGCAGTGCTAGTATTGCGGGGGTCCCCAATCAGCCCCAGCATTTT
CSASIAGVPNQPQHF
>TRBJ2-7|NA|NA|TRBV14
TGTGCCAGCAGCCAAGATAGGCTGGCTGGGCTCGAGCAGTACTTC
CASSQDRLAGLEQYF
>TRBJ1-2|NA|NA|TRBV13
TGTGCCAGCAGCTTAGGCCGGGACTTAGGCTATGGCTACACCTTC
CASSLGRDLGYGYTF
>TRBJ2-3|TRBD2|NA|TRBV6-5
TGTGCCAGCAGTTACAGGGAGGGTACGCAGTATTTT
CASSYREGTQYF
>TRBJ2-1|NA|NA|TRBV24-1
TGTGCCACCACGGGGGAGGTCGACAATGAGCAGTTCTTC
CATTGEVDNEQFF
>TRBJ1-3|NA|NA|TRBV21-1
TGTGCCAGCAGCAGATGGGCCGGGACAGGGATTAGAAACACCATATATTTT
CASSRWAGTGIRNTIYF
>TRBJ2-1|TRBD2|few|TRBV9
TGTGCCAGCAGCGAACCTAGCGGTTCCTACAATGAGCAGTTCTTC
CASSEPSGSYNEQFF
>TRBJ1-3|NA|NA|TRBV6-1
TGTGCCAGCAGTAAAGAGAGGCTGGGTTCTGGAAACACCATATATTTT
CASSKERLGSGNTIYF
>TRBJ2-2|NA|NA|TRBV5-5
TGTGCCAGCAGCTTGGCCACTGCTAGGACCGGGGAGCTGTTTTTT
CASSLATARTGELFF
>TRBJ1-5|NA|NA|TRBV28
TGTGCCAGCAGTTTACTGAGTAGCAATCAGCCCCAGCATTTT
CASSLLSSNQPQHF
>TRBJ2-1|TRBD1|NA|TRBV7-3
TGTGCCAGCAGCTTACTTGGACAGGGGGCCTACAATGAGCAGTTCTTC
CASSLLGQGAYNEQFF
>TRBJ2-7|TRBD1|few|TRBV7-9
TGTGCCAGCAGCTTCGGACAGGGGGATGGGGACGAGCAGTACTTC
CASSFGQGDGDEQYF
>TRBJ2-7|NA|once|TRBV5-1
TGCGCCAGCAGCTTGGCCCCGACGAGGGACTCCTACGAGCAGTACTTC
CASSLAPTRDSYEQYF
>TRBJ2-3|TRBD2|NA|TRBV5-4
TGTGCCAGCAGCTCCAGACCTACTAGCGGGGCTGACCTAGATACGCAGTATTTT
CASSSRPTSGADLDTQYF
>TRBJ1-1|NA|NA|TRBV6-1
TGTGCCAGCAGTGAATGGGCTGGAGCTTTCTTT
CASSEWAGAFF
>TRBJ2-3|NA|NA|TRBV7-9
TGTGCCAGCAGCTTAGAGGGGTCCGGAGATACGCAGTATTTT
CASSLEGSGDTQYF
>TRBJ1-5|NA|once|TRBV10-2
TGCGCCAGCAGTGATGTGGACACTTATCAGCCCCAGCATTTT
CASSDVDTYQPQHF
>TRBJ1-2|TRBD1|NA|TRBV5-5
TGTGCCAGCAGCTTGGTAGTCGATGGGACAGGGACGCCCCAGAGAGGCTACACCTTC
CASSLVVDGTGTPQRGYTF
>TRBJ1-1|TRBD1|NA|TRBV5-1
TGCGCCAGCAGCTTGACCAATCCGGGACAGCTGAACACTGAAGCTTTCTTT
CASSLTNPGQLNTEAFF
>TRBJ2-5|NA|NA|TRBV28
TGTGCCAGCAGTTCCTCCTACCAAGAGACCCAGTACTTC
CASSSSYQETQYF
>TRBJ1-4|NA|once|TRBV28
TGTGCCAGCAGTTTAAGGCGGCGGCCTAATGAAAAACTGTTTTTT
CASSLRRRPNEKLFF
>TRBJ2-7|NA|NA|TRBV7-2
TGTGCCAGCAGCTTAAGTTCCGCGGCCGAGCAGTACTTC
CASSLSSAAEQYF
>TRBJ2-2|TRBD2|NA|TRBV3-1/TRBV3-2
TGTGCCAGCAGCCAAGGGACTAGCGGGGATAAACCTATTATAGAGAACACCGGGGAGCTGTTTTTT
CASSQGTSGDKPIIENTGELFF
>TRBJ2-3|TRBD2|NA|TRBV27
TGTGCCAGCAGTACCAACTCGGGACTAGCGGGTGGCACAGATACGCAGTATTTT
CASSTNSGLAGGTDTQYF
>TRBJ1-1|TRBD1|NA|TRBV7-2
TGTGCCAGCAGCTTACAGGGGGCCCACACTGAAGCTTTCTTT
CASSLQGAHTEAFF
>TRBJ2-3|TRBD1|NA|TRBV24-1
TGTGCCACCACCGGGCCAGGGGGTACAGATACGCAGTATTTT
CATTGPGGTDTQYF
>TRBJ2-2|NA|NA|TRBV5-1
TGCGCCAGCAGCTTGGCTACCACCGGGGAGCTGTTTTTT
CASSLATTGELFF
>TRBJ1-1|NA|NA|TRBV7-2
TGTGCCAGCAGCACACCGGGGCGGGGAGCTTTCTTT
CASSTPGRGAFF
>TRBJ2-7|NA|NA|TRBV6-2/TRBV6-3
TGTGCCAGCAGTCCCCCCGACAGGTTTTTGGCCTACGAGCAGTGCTTC
CASSPPDRFLAYEQCF
>TRBJ2-3|NA|NA|TRBV21-1
TGTGCCAGCATTCCAGGACAGGGGCCAGATACGCAGTATTTT
CASIPGQGPDTQYF
>TRBJ2-2|NA|NA|TRBV7-3
TGTGCCAGCAAACGAGAGGAAACCGGGGAGCTGTTTTTT
CASKREETGELFF
>TRBJ1-1|TRBD1|NA|TRBV3-1/TRBV3-2
TGTGCCAGCAGCTTCAACAGGGGGCAAGGTTTAGCTTTCTTT
CASSFNRGQGLAFF
>TRBJ2-3|NA|NA|TRBV10-1
TGCGCCGAGGGCACAGATACGCAGTATTTT
CAEGTDTQYF
>TRBJ2-2|NA|once|TRBV24-1
TGTGCCACCAGAGGGTCTGCGGGAGGGGAGCTGTTTTTT
CATRGSAGGELFF
>TRBJ2-6|TRBD1|NA|TRBV2
TGTGCCAGCAGCGGGACAGGGGGTTCCTCTGGGGCCAACGTCCTGACTTTC
CASSGTGGSSGANVLTF
>TRBJ2-1|TRBD2|NA|TRBV4-1
TGCGCCAGCAGCCAAGAAGCCAGCGGGGATGAGCAGTTCTTC
CASSQEASGDEQFF
>TRBJ1-1|NA|NA|TRBV2
TGTGCCAGCAGACTTATTCCAGGGAACACTGAAGCTTTCTTT
CASRLIPGNTEAFF
>TRBJ2-7|TRBD2|once|TRBV9
TGTGCCAGCAGCCTAGGACTAGCGGGAGGAAACGAGCAGTACTTC
CASSLGLAGGNEQYF